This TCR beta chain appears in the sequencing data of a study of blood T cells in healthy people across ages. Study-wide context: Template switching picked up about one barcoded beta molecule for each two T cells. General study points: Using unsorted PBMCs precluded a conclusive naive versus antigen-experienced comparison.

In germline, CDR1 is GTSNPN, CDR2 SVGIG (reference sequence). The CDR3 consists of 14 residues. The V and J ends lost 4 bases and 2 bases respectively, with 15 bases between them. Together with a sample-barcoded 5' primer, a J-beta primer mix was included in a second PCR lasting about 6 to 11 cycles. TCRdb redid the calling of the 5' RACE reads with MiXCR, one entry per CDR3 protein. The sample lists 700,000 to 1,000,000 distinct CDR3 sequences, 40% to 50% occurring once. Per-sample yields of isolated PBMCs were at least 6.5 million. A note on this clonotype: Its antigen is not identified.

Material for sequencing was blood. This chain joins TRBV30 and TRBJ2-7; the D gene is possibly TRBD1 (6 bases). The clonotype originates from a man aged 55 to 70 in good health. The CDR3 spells CAWKPSDSPYEQYF. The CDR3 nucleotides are TGTGCCTGGAAGCCGTCGGACAGCCCCTACGAGCAGTACTTC.